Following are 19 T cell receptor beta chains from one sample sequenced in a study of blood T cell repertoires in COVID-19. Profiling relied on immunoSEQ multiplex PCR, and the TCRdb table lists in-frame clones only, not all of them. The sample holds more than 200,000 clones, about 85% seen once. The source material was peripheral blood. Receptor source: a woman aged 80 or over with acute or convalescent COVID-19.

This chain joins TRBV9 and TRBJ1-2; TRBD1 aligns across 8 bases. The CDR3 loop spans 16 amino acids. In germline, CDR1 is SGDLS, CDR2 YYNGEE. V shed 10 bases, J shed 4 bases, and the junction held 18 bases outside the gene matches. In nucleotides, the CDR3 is TGTGCCCGCCGCGGGGGGCAGGGGGCGAGAGGCTATGGCTACACCTTC. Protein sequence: CARRGGQGARGYGYTF.

The CDR3, as DNA: TGCAGCGCCGTGGGACTAGCTAACGAGCAGTACTTC. This sequence encodes CSAVGLANEQYF. V gene TRBV29-1 combines with J gene TRBJ2-7; 9 positions match TRBD2. The J segment lost 5 bases and the V segment lost 7 bases, leaving 6 bases of the junction unmatched. This CDR3 has 12 amino acids. Germline V gene sequence: CDR1 SQVTM, CDR2 ANQGSEA.

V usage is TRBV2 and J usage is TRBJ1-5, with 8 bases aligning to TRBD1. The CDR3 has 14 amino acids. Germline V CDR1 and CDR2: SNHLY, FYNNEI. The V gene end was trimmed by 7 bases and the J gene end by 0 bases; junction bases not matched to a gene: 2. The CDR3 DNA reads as TGTGCCAGCAAGACAGGGGTTAGCAATCAGCCCCAGCATTTT. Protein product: CASKTGVSNQPQHF.

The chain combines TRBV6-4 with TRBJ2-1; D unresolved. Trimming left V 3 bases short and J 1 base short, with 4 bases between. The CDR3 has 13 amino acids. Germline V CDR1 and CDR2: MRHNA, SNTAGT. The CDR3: CASSELSYNEQFF. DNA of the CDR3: TGTGCCAGCAGTGAATTATCCTACAATGAGCAGTTCTTC.

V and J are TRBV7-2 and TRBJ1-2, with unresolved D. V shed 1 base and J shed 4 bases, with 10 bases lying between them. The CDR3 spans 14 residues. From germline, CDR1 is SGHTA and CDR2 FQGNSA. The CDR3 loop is CASSLESTVYGYTF. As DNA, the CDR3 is TGTGCCAGCAGCTTAGAGTCCACAGTCTATGGCTACACCTTC. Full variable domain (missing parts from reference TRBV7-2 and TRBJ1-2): GAGVSQSPSNKVTEKGKDVELRCDPISGHTALYWYRQSLGQGLEFLIYFQGNSAPDKSGLPSDRFSAERTGGSVSTLTIQRTQQEDSAVYLCASSLESTVYGYTFGSGTRLTVV.

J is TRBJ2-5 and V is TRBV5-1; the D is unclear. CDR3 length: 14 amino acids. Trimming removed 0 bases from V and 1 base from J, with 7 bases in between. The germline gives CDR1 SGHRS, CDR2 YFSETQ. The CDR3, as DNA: TGCGCCAGCAGCTTGGCTCTCAGCCAAGAGACCCAGTACTTC. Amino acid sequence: CASSLALSQETQYF.

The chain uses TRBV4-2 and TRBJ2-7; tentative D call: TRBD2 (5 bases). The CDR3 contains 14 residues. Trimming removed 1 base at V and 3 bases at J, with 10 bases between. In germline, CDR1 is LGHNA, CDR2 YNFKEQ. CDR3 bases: TGTGCCAGCAGCCAAGGAGGGAGTTACTACGAGCAGTACTTC. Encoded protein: CASSQGGSYYEQYF.

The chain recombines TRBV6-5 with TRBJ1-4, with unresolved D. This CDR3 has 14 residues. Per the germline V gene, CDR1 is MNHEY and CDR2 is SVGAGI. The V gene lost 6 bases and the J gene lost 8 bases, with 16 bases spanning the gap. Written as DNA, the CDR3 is TGTGCCAGCAGGCCCGGCGGGGTCGGGGAAAAACTGTTTTTT. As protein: CASRPGGVGEKLFF.

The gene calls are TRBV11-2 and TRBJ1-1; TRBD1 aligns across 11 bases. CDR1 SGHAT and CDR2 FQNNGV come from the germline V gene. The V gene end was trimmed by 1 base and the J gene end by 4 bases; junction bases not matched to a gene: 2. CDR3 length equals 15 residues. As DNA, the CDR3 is TGTGCCAGCAGCTTAGGAGGGACAGGGGGCACTGAAGCTTTCTTT. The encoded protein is CASSLGGTGGTEAFF. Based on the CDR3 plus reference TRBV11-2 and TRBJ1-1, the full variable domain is EAGVAQSPRYKIIEKRQSVAFWCNPISGHATLYWYQQILGQGPKLLIQFQNNGVVDDSQLPKDRFSAERLKGVDSTLKIQPAKLEDSAVYLCASSLGGTGGTEAFFGQGTRLTVV.

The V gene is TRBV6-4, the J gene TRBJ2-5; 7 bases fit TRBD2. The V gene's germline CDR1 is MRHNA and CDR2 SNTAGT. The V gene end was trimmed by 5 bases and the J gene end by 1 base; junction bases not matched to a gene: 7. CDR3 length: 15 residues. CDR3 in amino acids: CASSPTSGVQETQYF. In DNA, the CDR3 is TGTGCCAGCAGTCCCACAAGCGGGGTCCAAGAGACCCAGTACTTC.

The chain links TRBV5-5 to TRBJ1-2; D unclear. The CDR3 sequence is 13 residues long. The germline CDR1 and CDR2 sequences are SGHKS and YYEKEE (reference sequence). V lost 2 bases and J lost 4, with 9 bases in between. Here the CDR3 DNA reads TGTGCCAGCAGCTTACCCGCGGGCTATGGCTACACCTTC. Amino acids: CASSLPAGYGYTF.

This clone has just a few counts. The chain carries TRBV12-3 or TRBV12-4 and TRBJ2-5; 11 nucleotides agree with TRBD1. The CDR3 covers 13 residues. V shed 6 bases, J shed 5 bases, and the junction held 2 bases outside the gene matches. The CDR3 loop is CASRWDRGETQYF. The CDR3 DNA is TGTGCCAGCAGATGGGACAGGGGGGAGACCCAGTACTTC.

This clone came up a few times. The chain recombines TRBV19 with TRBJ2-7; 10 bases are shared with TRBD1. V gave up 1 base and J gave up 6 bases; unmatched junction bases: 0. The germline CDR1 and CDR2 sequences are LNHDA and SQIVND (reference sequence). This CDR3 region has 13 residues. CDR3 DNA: TGTGCCAGTAGTATAGGGACAGGGGGCGAGCAGTACTTC. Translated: CASSIGTGGEQYF.

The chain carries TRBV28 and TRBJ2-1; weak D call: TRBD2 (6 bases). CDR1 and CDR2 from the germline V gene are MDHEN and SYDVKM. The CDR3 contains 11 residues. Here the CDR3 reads CAGGAINEQFF. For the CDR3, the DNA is TGTGCAGGAGGGGCGATCAATGAGCAGTTCTTC.

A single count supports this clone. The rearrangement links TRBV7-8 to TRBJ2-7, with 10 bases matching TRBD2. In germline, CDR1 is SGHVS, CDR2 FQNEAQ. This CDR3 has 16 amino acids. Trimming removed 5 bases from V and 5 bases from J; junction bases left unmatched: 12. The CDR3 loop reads CASSTNPSGSFNEQYF. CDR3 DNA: TGTGCCAGCAGCACAAATCCTAGCGGGAGTTTCAACGAGCAGTACTTC.

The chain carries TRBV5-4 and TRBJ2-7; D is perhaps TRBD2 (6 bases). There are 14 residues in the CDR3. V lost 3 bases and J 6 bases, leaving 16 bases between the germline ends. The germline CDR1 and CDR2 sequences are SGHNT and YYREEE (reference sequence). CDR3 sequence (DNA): TGTGCCAGCAGCTGGGAACGGGAGCGAGGCGAGCAGTACTTC. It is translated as CASSWERERGEQYF.

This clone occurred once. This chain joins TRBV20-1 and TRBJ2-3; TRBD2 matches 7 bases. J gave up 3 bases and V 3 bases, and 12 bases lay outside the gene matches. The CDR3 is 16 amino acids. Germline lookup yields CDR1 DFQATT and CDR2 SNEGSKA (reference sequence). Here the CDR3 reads CSASPSRLADTDTQYF. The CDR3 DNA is TGCAGTGCTAGTCCCTCCCGGCTAGCGGATACAGATACGCAGTATTTT.

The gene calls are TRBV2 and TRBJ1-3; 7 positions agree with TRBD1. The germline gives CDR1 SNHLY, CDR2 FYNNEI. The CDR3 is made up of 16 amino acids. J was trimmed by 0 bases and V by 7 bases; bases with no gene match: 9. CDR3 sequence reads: CASKPTGTFSGNTIYF. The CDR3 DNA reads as TGTGCCAGCAAACCGACAGGGACCTTCTCTGGAAACACCATATATTTT.

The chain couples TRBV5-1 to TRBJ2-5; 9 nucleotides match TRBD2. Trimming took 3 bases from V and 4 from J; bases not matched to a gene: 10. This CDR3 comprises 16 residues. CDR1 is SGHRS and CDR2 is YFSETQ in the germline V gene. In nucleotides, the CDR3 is TGCGCCAGCAGCTCCGCGGGGGGGGCCTACGGAGAGACCCAGTACTTC. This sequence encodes CASSSAGGAYGETQYF.